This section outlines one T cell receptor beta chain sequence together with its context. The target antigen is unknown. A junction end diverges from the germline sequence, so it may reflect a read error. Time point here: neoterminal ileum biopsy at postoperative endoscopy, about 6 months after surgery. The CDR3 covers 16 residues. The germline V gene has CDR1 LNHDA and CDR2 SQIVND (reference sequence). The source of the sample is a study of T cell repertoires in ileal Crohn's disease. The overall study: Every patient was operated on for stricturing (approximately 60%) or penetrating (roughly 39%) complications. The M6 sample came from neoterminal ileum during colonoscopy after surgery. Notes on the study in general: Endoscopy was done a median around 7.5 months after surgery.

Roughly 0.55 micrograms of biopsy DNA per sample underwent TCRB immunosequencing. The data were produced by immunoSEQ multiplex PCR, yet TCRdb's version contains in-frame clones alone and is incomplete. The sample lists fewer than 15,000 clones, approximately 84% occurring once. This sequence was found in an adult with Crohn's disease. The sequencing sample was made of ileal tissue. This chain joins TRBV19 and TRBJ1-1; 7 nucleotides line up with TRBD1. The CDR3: CASSIDLFRGNPEAFF. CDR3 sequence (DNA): TGTGCCAGTAGTATAGATCTATTCAGGGGGAACCCTGAAGCTTTCTTT.